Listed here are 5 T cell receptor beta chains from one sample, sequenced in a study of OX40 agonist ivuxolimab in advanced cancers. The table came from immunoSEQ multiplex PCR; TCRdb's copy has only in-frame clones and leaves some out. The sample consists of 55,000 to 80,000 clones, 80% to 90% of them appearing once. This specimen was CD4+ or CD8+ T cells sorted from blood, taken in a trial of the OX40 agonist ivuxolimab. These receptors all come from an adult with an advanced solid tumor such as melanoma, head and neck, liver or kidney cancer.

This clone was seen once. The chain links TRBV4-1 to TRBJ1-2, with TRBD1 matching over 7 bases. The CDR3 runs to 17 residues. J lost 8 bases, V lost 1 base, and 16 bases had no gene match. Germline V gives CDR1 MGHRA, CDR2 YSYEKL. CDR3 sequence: CASSQGQRGPSIGGYTF. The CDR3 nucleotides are TGCGCCAGCAGCCAAGGACAGAGGGGGCCTTCTATAGGCGGCTACACCTTC.

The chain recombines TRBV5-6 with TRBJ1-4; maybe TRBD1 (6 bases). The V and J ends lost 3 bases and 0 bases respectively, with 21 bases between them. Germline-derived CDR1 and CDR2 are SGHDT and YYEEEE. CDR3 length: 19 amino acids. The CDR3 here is CASSSRGGGRIATNEKLFF. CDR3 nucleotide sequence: TGTGCCAGCAGCTCCAGGGGAGGCGGCCGAATAGCAACTAATGAAAAACTGTTTTTT.

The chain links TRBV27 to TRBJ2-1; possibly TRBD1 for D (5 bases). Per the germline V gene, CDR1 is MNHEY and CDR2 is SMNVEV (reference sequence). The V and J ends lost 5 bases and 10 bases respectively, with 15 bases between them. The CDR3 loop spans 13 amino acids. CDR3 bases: TGTGCCAGCAGTCCCCTAAGGGGTAGCGAGCAGTTCTTC. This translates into CASSPLRGSEQFF.

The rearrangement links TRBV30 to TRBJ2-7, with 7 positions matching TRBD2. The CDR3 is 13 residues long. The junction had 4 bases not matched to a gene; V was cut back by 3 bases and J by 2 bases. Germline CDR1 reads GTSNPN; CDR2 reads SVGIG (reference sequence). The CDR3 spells CAWRQGGAYEQYF. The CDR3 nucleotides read TGTGCCTGGAGGCAGGGAGGGGCCTACGAGCAGTACTTC.

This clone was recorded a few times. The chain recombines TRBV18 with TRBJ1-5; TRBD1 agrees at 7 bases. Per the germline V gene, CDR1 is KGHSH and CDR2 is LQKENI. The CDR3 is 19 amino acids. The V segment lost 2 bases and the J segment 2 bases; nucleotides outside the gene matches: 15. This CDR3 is CASSPTNQFTGDGNQPQHF. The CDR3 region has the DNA TGTGCCAGCTCACCAACGAATCAATTTACAGGGGACGGCAATCAGCCCCAGCATTTT.